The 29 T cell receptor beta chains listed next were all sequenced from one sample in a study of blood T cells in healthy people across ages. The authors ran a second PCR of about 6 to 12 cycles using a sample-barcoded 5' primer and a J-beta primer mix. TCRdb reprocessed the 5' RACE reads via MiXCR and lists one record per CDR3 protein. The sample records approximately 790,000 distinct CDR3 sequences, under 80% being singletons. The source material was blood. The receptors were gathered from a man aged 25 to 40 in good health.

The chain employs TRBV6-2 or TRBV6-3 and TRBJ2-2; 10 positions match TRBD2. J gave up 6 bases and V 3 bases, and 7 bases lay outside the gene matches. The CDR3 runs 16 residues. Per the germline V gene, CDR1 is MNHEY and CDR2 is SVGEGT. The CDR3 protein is CASSYEGTSVAGELFF. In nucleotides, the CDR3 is TGTGCCAGCAGTTATGAGGGGACTAGCGTGGCCGGGGAGCTGTTTTTT.

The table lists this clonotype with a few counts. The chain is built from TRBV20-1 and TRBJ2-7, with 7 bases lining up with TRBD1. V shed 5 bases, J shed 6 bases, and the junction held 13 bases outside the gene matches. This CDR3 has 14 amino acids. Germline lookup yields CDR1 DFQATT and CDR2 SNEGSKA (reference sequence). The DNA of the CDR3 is TGCAGTGCTCCCAGGGGGAATAAAGTCGGCGAGCAGTACTTC. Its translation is CSAPRGNKVGEQYF.

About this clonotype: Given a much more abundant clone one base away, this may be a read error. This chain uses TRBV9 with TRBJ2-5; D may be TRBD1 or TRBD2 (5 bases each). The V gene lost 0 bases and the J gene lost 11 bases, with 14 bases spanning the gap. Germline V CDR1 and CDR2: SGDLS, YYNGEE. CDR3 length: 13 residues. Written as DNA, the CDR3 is TGTGCCAGCAGCGTAGATCGGGGCAATGAGCAGTACTTC. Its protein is CASSVDRGNEQYF.

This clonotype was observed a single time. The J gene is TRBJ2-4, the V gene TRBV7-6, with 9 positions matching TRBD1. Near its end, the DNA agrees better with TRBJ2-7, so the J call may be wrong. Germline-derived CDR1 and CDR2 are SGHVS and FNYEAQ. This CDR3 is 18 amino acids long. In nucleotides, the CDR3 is TGTGCCAGCAGCTTAGAGGGGGGGACGGGACAGGGAGCTTTCGAGCAGTACTTC. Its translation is CASSLEGGTGQGAFEQYF.

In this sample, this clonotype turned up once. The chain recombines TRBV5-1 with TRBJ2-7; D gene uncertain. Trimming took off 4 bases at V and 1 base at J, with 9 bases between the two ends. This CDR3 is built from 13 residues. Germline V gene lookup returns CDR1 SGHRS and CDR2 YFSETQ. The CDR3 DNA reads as TGCGCCAGCAGCGTGGTAGTGTCCTACGAGCAGTACTTC. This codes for CASSVVVSYEQYF.

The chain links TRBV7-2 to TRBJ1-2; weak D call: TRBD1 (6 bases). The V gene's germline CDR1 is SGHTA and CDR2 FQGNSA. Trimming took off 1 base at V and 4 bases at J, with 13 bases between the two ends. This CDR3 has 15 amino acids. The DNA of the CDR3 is TGTGCCAGCAGCTTAGTCTCCAGGGGCACCTATGGCTACACCTTC. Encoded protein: CASSLVSRGTYGYTF.

Here the CDR3 DNA reads TGCGCCAGCAGTCCCGCCAGGGTAATGAACACTGAAGCTTTCTTT. This encodes CASSPARVMNTEAFF. This sequence joins TRBV4-3 and TRBJ1-1, with D maybe TRBD1 (5 bases). The V and J ends lost 6 bases and 0 bases respectively, with 14 bases between them. The CDR3 totals 15 residues. CDR1 and CDR2 from the germline V gene are LGHNA and YSLEER.

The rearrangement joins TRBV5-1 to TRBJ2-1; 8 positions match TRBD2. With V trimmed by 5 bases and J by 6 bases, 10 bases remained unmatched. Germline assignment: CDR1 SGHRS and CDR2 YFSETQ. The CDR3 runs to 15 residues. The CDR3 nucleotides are TGCGCCAGCAGTGCAAGCGGGGGAAGCGGCAATGAGCAGTTCTTC. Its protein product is CASSASGGSGNEQFF.

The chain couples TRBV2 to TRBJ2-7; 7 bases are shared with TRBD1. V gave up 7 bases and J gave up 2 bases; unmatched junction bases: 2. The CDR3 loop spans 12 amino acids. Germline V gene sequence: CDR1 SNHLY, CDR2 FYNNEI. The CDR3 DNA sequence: TGTGCCAGCACAGGGACAGCCTACGAGCAGTACTTC. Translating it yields CASTGTAYEQYF. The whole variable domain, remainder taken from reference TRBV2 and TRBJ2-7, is EPEVTQTPSHQVTQMGQEVILRCVPISNHLYFYWYRQILGQKVEFLVSFYNNEISEKSEIFDDQFSVERPDGSNFTLKIRSTKLEDSAMYFCASTGTAYEQYFGPGTRLTVT.

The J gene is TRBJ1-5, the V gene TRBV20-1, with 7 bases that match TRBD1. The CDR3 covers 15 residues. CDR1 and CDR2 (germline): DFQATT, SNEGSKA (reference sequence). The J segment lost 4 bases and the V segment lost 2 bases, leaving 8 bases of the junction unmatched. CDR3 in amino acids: CSARPTGALNQPQHF. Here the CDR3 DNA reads TGCAGTGCTAGACCCACAGGGGCCCTTAATCAGCCCCAGCATTTT.

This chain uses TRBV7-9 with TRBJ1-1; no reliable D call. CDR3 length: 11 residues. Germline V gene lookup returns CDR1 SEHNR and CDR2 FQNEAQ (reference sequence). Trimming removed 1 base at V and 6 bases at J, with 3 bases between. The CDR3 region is CASSLEAEAFF. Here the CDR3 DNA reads TGTGCCAGCAGCTTAGAGGCTGAAGCTTTCTTT.

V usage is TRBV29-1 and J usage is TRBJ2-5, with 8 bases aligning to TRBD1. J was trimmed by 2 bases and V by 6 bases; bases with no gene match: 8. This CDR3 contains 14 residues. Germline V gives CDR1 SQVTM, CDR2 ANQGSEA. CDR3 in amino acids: CSVGTTGGQETQYF. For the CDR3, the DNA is TGCAGCGTCGGAACCACAGGGGGGCAAGAGACCCAGTACTTC.

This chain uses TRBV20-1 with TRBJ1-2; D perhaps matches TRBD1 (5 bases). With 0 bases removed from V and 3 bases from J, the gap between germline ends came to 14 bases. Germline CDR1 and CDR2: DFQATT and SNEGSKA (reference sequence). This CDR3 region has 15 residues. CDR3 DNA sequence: TGCAGTGCTAGAGATCCGCTAGGGGATCACTATGGCTACACCTTC. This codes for CSARDPLGDHYGYTF.

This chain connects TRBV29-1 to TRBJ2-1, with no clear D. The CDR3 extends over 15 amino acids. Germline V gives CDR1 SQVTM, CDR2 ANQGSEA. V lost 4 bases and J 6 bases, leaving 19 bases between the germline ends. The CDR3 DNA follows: TGCAGCGTTGGGAGTTCTCTCCTTCTAGGCAATGAGCAGTTCTTC. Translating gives CSVGSSLLLGNEQFF.

CDR3 bases: TGTGCCAGCAGTAACAGGTTCCCTGCAGAGCAGTACTTC. Protein: CASSNRFPAEQYF. J is TRBJ2-7 and V is TRBV5-4, with a possible D match to TRBD1 (5 bases). Germline CDR1 reads SGHNT; CDR2 reads YYREEE (reference sequence). V was shortened by 5 bases and J by 7 bases, with 16 bases between the two germline ends. CDR3 size: 13 residues. Full variable domain (missing parts from reference TRBV5-4 and TRBJ2-7): ETGVTQSPTHLIKTRGQQVTLRCSSQSGHNTVSWYQQALGQGPQFIFQYYREEENGRGNFPPRFSGLQFPNYSSELNVNALELDDSALYLCASSNRFPAEQYFGPGTRLTVT.

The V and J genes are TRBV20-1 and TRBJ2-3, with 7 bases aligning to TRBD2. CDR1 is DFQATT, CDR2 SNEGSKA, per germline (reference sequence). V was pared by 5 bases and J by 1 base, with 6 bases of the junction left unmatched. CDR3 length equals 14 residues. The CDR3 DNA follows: TGCAGTGCTGTGACTAGCTGGGGCACAGATACGCAGTATTTT. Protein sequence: CSAVTSWGTDTQYF.

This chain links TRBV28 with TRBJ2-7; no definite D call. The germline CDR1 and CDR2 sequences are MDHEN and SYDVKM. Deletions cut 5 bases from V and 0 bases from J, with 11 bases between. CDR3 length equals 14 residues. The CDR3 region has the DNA TGTGCCAGCAGTCCAGCGAGTCCCTCCTACGAGCAGTACTTC. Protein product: CASSPASPSYEQYF.

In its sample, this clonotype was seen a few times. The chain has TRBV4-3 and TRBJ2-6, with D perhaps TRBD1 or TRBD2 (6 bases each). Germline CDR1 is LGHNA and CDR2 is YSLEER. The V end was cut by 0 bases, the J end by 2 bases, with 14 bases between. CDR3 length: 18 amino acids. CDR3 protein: CASSQDLWGAPGANVLTF. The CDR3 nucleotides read TGCGCCAGCAGCCAAGATTTGTGGGGGGCGCCTGGGGCCAACGTCCTGACTTTC.

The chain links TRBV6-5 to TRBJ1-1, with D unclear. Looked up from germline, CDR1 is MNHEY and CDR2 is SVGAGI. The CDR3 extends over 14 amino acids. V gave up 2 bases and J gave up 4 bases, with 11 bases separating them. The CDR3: CASSYVGEGTEAFF. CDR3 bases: TGTGCCAGCAGTTACGTTGGGGAAGGCACTGAAGCTTTCTTT.

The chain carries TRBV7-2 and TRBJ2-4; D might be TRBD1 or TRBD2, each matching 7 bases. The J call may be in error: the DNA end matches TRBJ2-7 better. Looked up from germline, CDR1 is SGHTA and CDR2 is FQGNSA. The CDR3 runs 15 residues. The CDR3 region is CASSPGGGGFYEQYF. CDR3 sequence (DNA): TGTGCCAGCAGCCCCGGGGGAGGGGGCTTCTACGAGCAGTACTTC.

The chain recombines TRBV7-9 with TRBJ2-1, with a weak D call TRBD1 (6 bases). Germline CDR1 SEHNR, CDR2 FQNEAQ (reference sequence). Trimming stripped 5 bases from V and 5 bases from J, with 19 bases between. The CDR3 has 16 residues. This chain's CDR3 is CASSPVGTKADNEQFF. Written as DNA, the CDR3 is TGTGCCAGCAGCCCAGTTGGGACAAAGGCCGACAATGAGCAGTTCTTC.

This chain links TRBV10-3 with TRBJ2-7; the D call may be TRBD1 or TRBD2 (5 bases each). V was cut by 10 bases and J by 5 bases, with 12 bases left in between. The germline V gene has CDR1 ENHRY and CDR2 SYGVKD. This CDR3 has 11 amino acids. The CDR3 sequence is CATGWENEQYF. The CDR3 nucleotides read TGTGCCACAGGGTGGGAGAACGAGCAGTACTTC.

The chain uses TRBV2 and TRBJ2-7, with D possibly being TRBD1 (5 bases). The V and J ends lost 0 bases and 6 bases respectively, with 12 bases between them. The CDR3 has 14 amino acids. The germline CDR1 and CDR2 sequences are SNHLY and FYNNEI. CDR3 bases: TGTGCCAGCAGTGAAGCCGCAGGGCGCGGCGAGCAGTACTTC. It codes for CASSEAAGRGEQYF.

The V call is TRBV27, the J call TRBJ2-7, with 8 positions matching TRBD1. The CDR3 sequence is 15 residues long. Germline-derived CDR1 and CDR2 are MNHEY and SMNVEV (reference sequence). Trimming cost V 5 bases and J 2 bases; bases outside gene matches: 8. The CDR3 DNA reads TGTGCCAGCAGTACTTGGACAGGGTTCACCTACGAGCAGTACTTC. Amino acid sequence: CASSTWTGFTYEQYF.

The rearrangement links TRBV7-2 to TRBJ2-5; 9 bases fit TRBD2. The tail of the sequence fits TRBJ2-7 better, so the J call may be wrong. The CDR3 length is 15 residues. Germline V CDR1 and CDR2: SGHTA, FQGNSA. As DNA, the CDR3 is TGTGCCAGCAGCTTTAGCGGGGGAGTCGCCTACGAGCAGTACTTC. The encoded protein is CASSFSGGVAYEQYF.

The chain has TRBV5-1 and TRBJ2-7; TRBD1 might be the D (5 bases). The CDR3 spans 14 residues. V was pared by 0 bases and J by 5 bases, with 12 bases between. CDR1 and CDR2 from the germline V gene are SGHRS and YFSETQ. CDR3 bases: TGCGCCAGCAGCTTGGGACAGTTTGTGGACGAGCAGTACTTC. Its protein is CASSLGQFVDEQYF.

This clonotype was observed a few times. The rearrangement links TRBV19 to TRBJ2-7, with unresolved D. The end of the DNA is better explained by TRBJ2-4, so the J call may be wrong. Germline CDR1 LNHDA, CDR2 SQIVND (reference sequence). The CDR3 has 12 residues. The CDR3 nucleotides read TGTGCCTCAGACTCGAGCTCAAACATTCAGTACTTC. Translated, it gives CASDSSSNIQYF.

CDR3 in amino acids: CASSLVGGGNEQYF. CDR3 sequence (DNA): TGCGCCAGCAGCCTAGTCGGCGGAGGCAATGAGCAGTACTTC. The chain is built from TRBV4-3 and TRBJ2-5, with a weak D call TRBD2 (5 bases). V shed 4 bases and J shed 11 bases, with 20 bases lying between them. Germline values: CDR1 LGHNA, CDR2 YSLEER. The CDR3 has 14 amino acids.

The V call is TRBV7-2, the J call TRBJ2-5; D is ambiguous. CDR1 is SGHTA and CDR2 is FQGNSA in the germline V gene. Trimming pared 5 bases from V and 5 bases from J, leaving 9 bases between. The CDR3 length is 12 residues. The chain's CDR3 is CASSPDRETQYF. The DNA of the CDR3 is TGTGCCAGCAGCCCCGACCGGGAGACCCAGTACTTC.